One sample yielded the 30 T cell receptor beta chains listed below, sequenced in a study of PD-L1 blockade in urothelial cancer. Sequencing was performed with immunoSEQ multiplex PCR; in TCRdb, only in-frame clones are kept and a portion is missing. Of 35,000 to 50,000 clones listed, more than 65% are singletons. The source was PBMCs, collected around atezolizumab (anti-PD-L1) treatment. The receptors originated from a man between 65 and 79 years old with urothelial cancer.

In its sample, this clone was seen once. The genes are TRBV5-4 and TRBJ2-7; 16 bases fit TRBD2. The V gene's germline CDR1 is SGHNT and CDR2 YYREEE (reference sequence). V trimming: 4 bases; J trimming: 3 bases; junction bases outside the gene matches: 4. This CDR3 is 16 amino acids long. The CDR3 loop reads CASSLGLAGGRYEQYF. The CDR3 bases are TGTGCCAGCAGCCTGGGACTAGCGGGAGGGCGCTACGAGCAGTACTTC.

This sequence joins TRBV6-5 and TRBJ1-1; TRBD1 matches at 7 bases. Germline loops: CDR1 MNHEY, CDR2 SVGAGI. This CDR3 comprises 12 residues. With 9 bases clipped from V and 1 base from J, the junction kept 2 bases outside the gene matches. CDR3 DNA: TGTGCCAGTTACAGGGGGAACACTGAAGCTTTCTTT. This codes for CASYRGNTEAFF.

The chain links TRBV2 to TRBJ2-7, with 7 positions matching TRBD1. With 4 bases clipped from V and 4 bases from J, the junction kept 7 bases outside the gene matches. Germline CDR1 and CDR2: SNHLY and FYNNEI. This CDR3 has 14 amino acids. In DNA form, the CDR3 reads TGTGCCAGCAGTGTGGAGACAGGGAGTTACGAGCAGTACTTC. The encoded protein is CASSVETGSYEQYF.

V usage is TRBV7-6 and J usage is TRBJ2-7, with a weak D call TRBD1 (5 bases). Deletions cut 4 bases from V and 0 bases from J, with 7 bases between. From germline, CDR1 is SGHVS and CDR2 FNYEAQ. CDR3 size: 13 residues. The CDR3 region has the DNA TGTGCCAGCAGCTGGGGCATCTCCTACGAGCAGTACTTC. It codes for CASSWGISYEQYF.

The rearrangement uses TRBV4-1 and TRBJ2-7; D is possibly TRBD1 (6 bases). Germline V gives CDR1 MGHRA, CDR2 YSYEKL. V dropped 0 bases and J dropped 2 bases, with 14 bases sitting between them. This CDR3 contains 16 residues. Written as DNA, the CDR3 is TGCGCCAGCAGCCAAGAACCAGGGGCCCGCGCCTACGAGCAGTACTTC. It specifies CASSQEPGARAYEQYF.

The chain employs TRBV15 and TRBJ2-1; TRBD1 matches 10 bases. The germline V gene has CDR1 LNHNV and CDR2 YYDKDF (reference sequence). V trimming: 6 bases; J trimming: 4 bases; junction bases outside the gene matches: 6. The CDR3 consists of 15 residues. Here the CDR3 reads CATSWGQGIYNEQFF. In nucleotides, the CDR3 is TGTGCCACCAGTTGGGGACAGGGGATTTACAATGAGCAGTTCTTC.

The CDR3 DNA is TGTGCCAGCAGTTTCGGACAGGGGGCGCGAGAGCAGTACTTC. It translates to CASSFGQGAREQYF. The chain is built from TRBV28 and TRBJ2-7; 11 bases are a match to TRBD1. With V trimmed by 3 bases and J by 7 bases, 5 bases remained unmatched. Looked up from germline, CDR1 is MDHEN and CDR2 is SYDVKM. This CDR3 is built from 14 residues. Drawing the rest from reference TRBV28 and TRBJ2-7, the complete variable domain is DVKVTQSSRYLVKRTGEKVFLECVQDMDHENMFWYRQDPGLGLRLIYFSYDVKMKEKGDIPEGYSVSREKKERFSLILESASTNQTSMYLCASSFGQGAREQYFGPGTRLTVT.

This chain joins TRBV5-1 and TRBJ1-2, with D tentatively TRBD1 (5 bases). Trimming cost V 4 bases and J 6 bases, with 16 bases left between them. Germline CDR1 SGHRS, CDR2 YFSETQ. The CDR3 covers 14 residues. CDR3 region: CASSPRGESDGYTF. The CDR3 DNA reads as TGCGCCAGCAGCCCGCGGGGGGAATCGGATGGCTACACCTTC.

The CDR3 here is CASSRGRQERELFF. DNA for the CDR3: TGTGCCAGCAGCAGGGGGCGTCAGGAACGGGAGCTGTTTTTT. The chain employs TRBV7-9 and TRBJ2-2, with 7 bases that match TRBD1. The length of the CDR3 is 14 residues. The J segment lost 9 bases and the V segment lost 5 bases, leaving 9 bases of the junction unmatched. Germline CDR1 reads SEHNR; CDR2 reads FQNEAQ (reference sequence).

In its sample, this clone is medium-sized. The chain is built from TRBV7-2 and TRBJ2-7; TRBD1 might be the D (6 bases). The CDR3 has 15 residues. With 2 bases removed from V and 5 bases from J, the gap between germline ends came to 16 bases. The germline V gene has CDR1 SGHTA and CDR2 FQGNSA. CDR3: CASSLFQGLSDEQYF. The CDR3 nucleotides read TGTGCCAGCAGCTTATTTCAGGGGCTATCCGACGAGCAGTACTTC.

This chain links TRBV28 with TRBJ1-2; D not resolved. The ends were cut back, 3 bases at V and 6 bases at J, with 14 bases in the middle. The CDR3 extends over 14 amino acids. Germline V gives CDR1 MDHEN, CDR2 SYDVKM. The CDR3 DNA follows: TGTGCCAGCAGTTTTCCGAGTCCAGACAATGGCTACACCTTC. This encodes CASSFPSPDNGYTF.

The chain couples TRBV5-1 to TRBJ2-2; 10 bases are shared with TRBD2. The CDR3 covers 20 residues. The trim removed 1 base at V and 1 base at J, leaving 13 bases unmatched. Germline-derived CDR1 and CDR2 are SGHRS and YFSETQ. The CDR3 sequence is CASSLISLASGRGNTGELFF. DNA of the CDR3: TGCGCCAGCAGCTTGATCTCTCTGGCTAGCGGGAGAGGGAACACCGGGGAGCTGTTTTTT.

The V gene is TRBV7-8, the J gene TRBJ1-1, with D unclear. Germline-derived CDR1 and CDR2 are SGHVS and FQNEAQ. The CDR3 is 12 amino acids. Between the trimmed V and J ends, which lost 6 bases and 2 bases, there was a span of 7 bases. CDR3 amino acids: CASRIDNTEAFF. CDR3 nucleotide sequence: TGTGCCAGCAGGATAGATAACACTGAAGCTTTCTTT.

The rearrangement links TRBV4-1 to TRBJ2-2; 7 bases are a match to TRBD2. V gave up 5 bases and J gave up 3 bases; unmatched junction bases: 9. The CDR3 sequence is 16 residues long. Germline CDR1 reads MGHRA; CDR2 reads YSYEKL. DNA for the CDR3: TGCGCCAGCAGCTCCCCACTGGGGGGGGACACCGGGGAGCTGTTTTTT. Protein sequence: CASSSPLGGDTGELFF.

The chain joins TRBV30 to TRBJ2-5; D remains unclear. V shed 3 bases and J shed 6 bases, with 17 bases lying between them. The CDR3 length is 14 residues. In germline, CDR1 is GTSNPN, CDR2 SVGIG (reference sequence). The CDR3: CAWRMVSGWQTQYF. DNA of the CDR3: TGTGCCTGGAGAATGGTATCGGGTTGGCAGACCCAGTACTTC.

The V call is TRBV4-2, the J call TRBJ1-2; TRBD1 is a possible D gene (5 bases). Germline-derived CDR1 and CDR2 are LGHNA and YNFKEQ. CDR3 length: 16 amino acids. V was pared by 0 bases and J by 4 bases, with 15 bases between. DNA of the CDR3: TGTGCCAGCAGCCAAGATTGGGTGGGGCGGACCTATGGCTACACCTTC. It is translated as CASSQDWVGRTYGYTF.

The chain uses TRBV18 and TRBJ2-1, with 11 bases aligning to TRBD1. This CDR3 comprises 16 residues. Losses at the gene ends were 2 bases for V and 7 bases for J; bases not matched to a gene: 7. From germline, CDR1 is KGHSH and CDR2 LQKENI. The CDR3 sequence: CASSPTGTGGANEQFF. CDR3 DNA sequence: TGTGCCAGCTCACCAACCGGGACAGGGGGGGCGAATGAGCAGTTCTTC.

This clone was recorded a few times. The chain joins TRBV19 to TRBJ1-5, with TRBD1 identical over 7 bases. The J segment lost 6 bases and the V segment lost 3 bases, leaving 5 bases of the junction unmatched. The CDR3 has 14 amino acids. Per the germline V gene, CDR1 is LNHDA and CDR2 is SQIVND (reference sequence). The CDR3: CASSMGQRGQPQHF. In DNA form, the CDR3 reads TGTGCCAGTAGTATGGGACAGCGAGGTCAGCCCCAGCATTTT.

V usage is TRBV25-1 and J usage is TRBJ2-2; 8 nucleotides align to TRBD1. Germline V gene sequence: CDR1 MGHDK, CDR2 SYGVNS. Trimming at V came to 7 bases and at J to 4 bases, leaving 8 bases not matched to a gene. There are 15 residues in the CDR3. The CDR3 here is CASTGGQAGTGELFF. The CDR3 nucleotides read TGTGCCAGCACTGGGGGACAGGCGGGCACCGGGGAGCTGTTTTTT.

The chain uses TRBV4-3 and TRBJ2-2; 10 bases align to TRBD2. Germline V gives CDR1 LGHNA, CDR2 YSLEER. The CDR3 totals 17 residues. The V and J ends lost 6 bases and 5 bases, in that order; junction bases with no gene match: 12. The CDR3 region is CASSKREGTWETGELFF. The DNA for the CDR3 is TGCGCCAGCAGTAAGCGGGAGGGAACGTGGGAAACCGGGGAGCTGTTTTTT.

The rearrangement uses TRBV4-1 and TRBJ1-5, with D possibly TRBD1 on 5 matching bases. In germline, CDR1 is MGHRA, CDR2 YSYEKL. Trimming left V 1 base short and J 3 bases short, with 10 bases between. The CDR3 runs to 15 residues. CDR3 residues: CASSQGAGYNQPQHF. In DNA form, the CDR3 reads TGCGCCAGCAGCCAAGGCGCAGGGTACAATCAGCCCCAGCATTTT.

The chain uses TRBV25-1 and TRBJ2-3; D perhaps matches TRBD1 (6 bases). Trimming left V 0 bases short and J 8 bases short, with 24 bases between. Germline lookup yields CDR1 MGHDK and CDR2 SYGVNS. This CDR3 has 18 residues. In DNA, the CDR3 is TGTGCCAGCAGTGAATATGGAATGGGAAAACAGGGATTTGGTACGCAGTATTTT. Its protein product is CASSEYGMGKQGFGTQYF.

This clone has a single count. The chain recombines TRBV7-9 with TRBJ2-7; 9 nucleotides match TRBD1. The CDR3 has 14 residues. V lost 5 bases to trimming and J lost 7 bases; unmatched junction nucleotides: 9. The germline V gene has CDR1 SEHNR and CDR2 FQNEAQ (reference sequence). CDR3 amino acids: CASSPTGGRKEQYF. As DNA, the CDR3 is TGTGCCAGCAGCCCGACAGGGGGAAGAAAGGAGCAGTACTTC.

The genes are TRBV18 and TRBJ2-7, with TRBD1 matching over 8 bases. The CDR3 runs 13 residues. Germline V gives CDR1 KGHSH, CDR2 LQKENI. V lost 0 bases, J lost 6 bases, and 1 base stayed unmatched. CDR3 bases: TGTGCCAGCTCACCACCGGACAGGGCCGAGCAGTACTTC. Translating gives CASSPPDRAEQYF.

This rearrangement joins TRBV28 to TRBJ2-7; TRBD2 matches at 16 bases. The CDR3 is 15 amino acids. The J segment lost 8 bases and the V segment lost 6 bases, leaving 7 bases of the junction unmatched. Germline V CDR1 and CDR2: MDHEN, SYDVKM. CDR3 nucleotide sequence: TGTGCCAGCAGGGCCGGGACTAGCGGGAGGGGCAAGCAGTACTTC. Protein product: CASRAGTSGRGKQYF.

The rearrangement links TRBV2 to TRBJ1-2, with D possibly TRBD1 on 5 matching bases. V lost 11 bases and J 4 bases, leaving 11 bases between the germline ends. The CDR3 runs 11 residues. The V gene's germline CDR1 is SNHLY and CDR2 FYNNEI. CDR3 loop: CAVPGGYGYTF. The CDR3 DNA follows: TGTGCCGTACCGGGGGGCTATGGCTACACCTTC.

The chain uses TRBV7-8 and TRBJ2-7, with D perhaps matching TRBD1 (6 bases). The CDR3 spans 15 residues. Trimming cost V 4 bases and J 2 bases, with 15 bases left between them. Germline CDR1 SGHVS, CDR2 FQNEAQ. The CDR3 reads CASSSGQGLAYEQYF. As DNA, the CDR3 is TGTGCCAGCAGCTCAGGTCAGGGGCTAGCCTACGAGCAGTACTTC.

The rearrangement joins TRBV7-3 to TRBJ2-1; TRBD2 aligns across 11 bases. CDR3 length: 15 amino acids. Trimming removed 0 bases from V and 9 bases from J; junction bases left unmatched: 4. CDR1 and CDR2 from the germline V gene are SGHTA and FQGTGA. The CDR3 loop is CASSLTSGRASEQFF. CDR3 DNA sequence: TGTGCCAGCAGCTTAACTAGCGGGAGGGCCAGTGAGCAGTTCTTC. The complete variable domain, with remaining parts taken from reference TRBV7-3 and TRBJ2-1, reads GAGVSQTPSNKVTEKGKYVELRCDPISGHTALYWYRQSLGQGPEFLIYFQGTGAADDSGLPNDRFFAVRPEGSVSTLKIQRTERGDSAVYLCASSLTSGRASEQFFGPGTRLTVL.

This chain uses TRBV6-6 with TRBJ2-1, with unresolved D. The CDR3 contains 11 residues. Trimming shortened V by 10 bases and J by 10 bases, and 14 bases separated the two germline ends. Germline V gene lookup returns CDR1 MNHNY and CDR2 SVGAGI (reference sequence). The CDR3 DNA is TGTGCCATCCTAAGAGGCACAGAGCAGTTCTTC. It encodes CAILRGTEQFF.

This chain links TRBV2 with TRBJ2-7, with TRBD1 matching 8 bases. This CDR3 has 13 residues. Unmatched junction bases numbered 5, after V lost 4 bases and J lost 6 bases. Germline V gives CDR1 SNHLY, CDR2 FYNNEI. The CDR3 is CASSVDRVGEQYF. The CDR3 DNA reads as TGTGCCAGCAGTGTGGACAGGGTCGGCGAGCAGTACTTC.